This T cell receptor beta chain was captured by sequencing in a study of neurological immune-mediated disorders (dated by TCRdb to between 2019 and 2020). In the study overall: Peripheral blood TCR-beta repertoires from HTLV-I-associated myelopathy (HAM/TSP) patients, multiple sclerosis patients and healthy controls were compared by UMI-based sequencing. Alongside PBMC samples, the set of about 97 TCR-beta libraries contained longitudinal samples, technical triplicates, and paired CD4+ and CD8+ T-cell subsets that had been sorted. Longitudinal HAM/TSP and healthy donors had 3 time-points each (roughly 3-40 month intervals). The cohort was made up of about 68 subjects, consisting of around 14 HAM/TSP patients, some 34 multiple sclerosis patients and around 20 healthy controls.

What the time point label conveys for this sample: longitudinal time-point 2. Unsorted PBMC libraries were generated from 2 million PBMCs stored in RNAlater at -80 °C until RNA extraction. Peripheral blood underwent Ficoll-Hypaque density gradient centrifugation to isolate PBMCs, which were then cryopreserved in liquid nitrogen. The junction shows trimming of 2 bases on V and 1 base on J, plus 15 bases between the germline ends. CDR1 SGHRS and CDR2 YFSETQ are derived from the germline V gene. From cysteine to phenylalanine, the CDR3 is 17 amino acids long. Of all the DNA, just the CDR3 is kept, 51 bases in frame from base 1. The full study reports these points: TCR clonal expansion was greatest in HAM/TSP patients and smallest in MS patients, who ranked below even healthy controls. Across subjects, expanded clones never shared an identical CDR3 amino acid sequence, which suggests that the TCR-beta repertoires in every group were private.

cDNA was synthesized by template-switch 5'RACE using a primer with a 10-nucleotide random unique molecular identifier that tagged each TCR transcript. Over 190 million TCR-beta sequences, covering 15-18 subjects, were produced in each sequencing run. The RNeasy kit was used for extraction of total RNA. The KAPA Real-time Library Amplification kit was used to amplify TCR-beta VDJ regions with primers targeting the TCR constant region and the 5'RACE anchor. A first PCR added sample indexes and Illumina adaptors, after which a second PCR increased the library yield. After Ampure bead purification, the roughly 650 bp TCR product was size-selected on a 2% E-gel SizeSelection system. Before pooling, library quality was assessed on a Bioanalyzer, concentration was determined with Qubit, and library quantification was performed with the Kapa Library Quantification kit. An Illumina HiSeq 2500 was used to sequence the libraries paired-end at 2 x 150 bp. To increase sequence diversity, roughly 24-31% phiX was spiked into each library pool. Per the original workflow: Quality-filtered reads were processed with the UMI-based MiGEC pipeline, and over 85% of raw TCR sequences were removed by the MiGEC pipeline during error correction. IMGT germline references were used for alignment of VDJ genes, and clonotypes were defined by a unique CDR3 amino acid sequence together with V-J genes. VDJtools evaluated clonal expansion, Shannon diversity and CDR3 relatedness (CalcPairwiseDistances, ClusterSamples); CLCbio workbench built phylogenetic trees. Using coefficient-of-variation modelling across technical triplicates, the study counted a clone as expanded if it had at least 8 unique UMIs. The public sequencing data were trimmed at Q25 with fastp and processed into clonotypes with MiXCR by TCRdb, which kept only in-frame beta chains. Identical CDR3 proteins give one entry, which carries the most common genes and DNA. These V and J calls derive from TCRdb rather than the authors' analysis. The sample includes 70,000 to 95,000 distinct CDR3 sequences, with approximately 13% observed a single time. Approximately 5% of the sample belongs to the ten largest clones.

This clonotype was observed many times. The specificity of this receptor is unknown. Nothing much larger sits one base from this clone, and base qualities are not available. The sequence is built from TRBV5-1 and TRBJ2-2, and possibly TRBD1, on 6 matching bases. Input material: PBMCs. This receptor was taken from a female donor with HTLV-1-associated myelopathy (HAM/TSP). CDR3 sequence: CASSFLPSGQNTGELFF. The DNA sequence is TGCGCCAGCAGCTTCTTACCCTCGGGACAGAACACCGGGGAGCTGTTTTTT.